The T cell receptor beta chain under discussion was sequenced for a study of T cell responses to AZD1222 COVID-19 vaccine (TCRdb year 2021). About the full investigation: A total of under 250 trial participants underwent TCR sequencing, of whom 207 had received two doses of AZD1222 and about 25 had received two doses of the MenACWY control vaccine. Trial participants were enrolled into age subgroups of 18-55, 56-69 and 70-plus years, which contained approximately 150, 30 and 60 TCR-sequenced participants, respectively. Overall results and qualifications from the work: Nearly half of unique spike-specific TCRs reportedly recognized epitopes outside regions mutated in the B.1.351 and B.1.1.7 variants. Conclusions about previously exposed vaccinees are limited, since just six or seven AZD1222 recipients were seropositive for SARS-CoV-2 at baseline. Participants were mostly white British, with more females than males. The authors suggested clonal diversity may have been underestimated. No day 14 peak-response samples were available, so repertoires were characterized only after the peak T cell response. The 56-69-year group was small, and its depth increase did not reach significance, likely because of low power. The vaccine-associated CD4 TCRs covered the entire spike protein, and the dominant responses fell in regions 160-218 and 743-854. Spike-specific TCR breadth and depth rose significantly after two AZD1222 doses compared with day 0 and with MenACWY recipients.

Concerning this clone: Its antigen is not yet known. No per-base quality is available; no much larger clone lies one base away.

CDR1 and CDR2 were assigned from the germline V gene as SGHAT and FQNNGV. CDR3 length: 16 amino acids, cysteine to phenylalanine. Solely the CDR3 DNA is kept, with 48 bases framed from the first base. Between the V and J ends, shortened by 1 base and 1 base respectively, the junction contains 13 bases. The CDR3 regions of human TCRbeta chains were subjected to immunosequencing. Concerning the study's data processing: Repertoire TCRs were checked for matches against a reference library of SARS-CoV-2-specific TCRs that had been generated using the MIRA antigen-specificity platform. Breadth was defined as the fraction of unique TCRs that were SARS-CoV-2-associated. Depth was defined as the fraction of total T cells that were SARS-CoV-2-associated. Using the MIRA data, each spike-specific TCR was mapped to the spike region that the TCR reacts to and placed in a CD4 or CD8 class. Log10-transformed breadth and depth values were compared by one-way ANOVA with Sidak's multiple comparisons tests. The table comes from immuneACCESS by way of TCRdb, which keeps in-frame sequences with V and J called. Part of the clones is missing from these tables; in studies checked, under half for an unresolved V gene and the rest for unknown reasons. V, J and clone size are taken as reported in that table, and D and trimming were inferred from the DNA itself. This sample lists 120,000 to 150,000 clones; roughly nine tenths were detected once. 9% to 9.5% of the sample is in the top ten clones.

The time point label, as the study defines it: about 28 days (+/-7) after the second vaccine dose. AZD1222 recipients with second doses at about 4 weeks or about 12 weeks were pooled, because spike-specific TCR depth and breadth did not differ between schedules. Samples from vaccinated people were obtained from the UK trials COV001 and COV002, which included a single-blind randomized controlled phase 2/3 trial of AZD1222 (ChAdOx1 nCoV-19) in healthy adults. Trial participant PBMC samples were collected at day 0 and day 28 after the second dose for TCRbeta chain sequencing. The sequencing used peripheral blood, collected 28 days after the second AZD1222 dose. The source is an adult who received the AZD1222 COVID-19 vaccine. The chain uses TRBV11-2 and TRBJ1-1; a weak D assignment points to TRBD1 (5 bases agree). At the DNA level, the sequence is TGTGCCAGCAGCTTAGCCCCGGGACCGTGGAACACTGAAGCTTTCTTT. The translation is CASSLAPGPWNTEAFF.